A single sample gave rise to the 9 T cell receptor gamma chains below, sequenced in a study of Vδ1+ human thymocytes. These receptors lack a known antigen. Study-wide results and limits: In the thymus, TRG and TRD repertoires looked highly polyclonal with Gaussian CDR3 lengths.

Sequences come from RNA converted to cDNA by reverse transcription. Pooled V-gene forward primers with one constant-region reverse primer generated the CDR3 amplicons by multiplex PCR. TCRdb re-called the multiplex PCR reads with CATT. The sample holds 10,000 or so gamma-chain clones, around 45% seen once. Sample: Vdelta1+ gamma-delta thymocytes from the thymus. Subset reported: FACS-sorted CD3+ TCRalphabeta- TCRVdelta1+ TCRVdelta2- thymocytes. The receptors stem from a boy in the first two years of life who had congenital heart surgery.

The V gene is TRGV5, the J gene TRGJ1 or TRGJ2. The J gene, left out of TCRdb, was set here by checking the DNA against germline. The V segment lost 0 bases and the J segment 7 bases; nucleotides outside the gene matches: 3. Germline V gene sequence: CDR1 VINAFY, CDR2 YDVSNSKD. The CDR3 is made up of 12 amino acids. The CDR3 loop reads CATWDRTYKKLF. The CDR3 bases are TGTGCCACCTGGGACAGGACATATAAGAAACTCTTT.

The chain combines TRGV4 with TRGJ1 or TRGJ2. The J gene was not available in TCRdb and was assigned here by matching the DNA to germline segments. The CDR3 is made up of 13 amino acids. CDR1 and CDR2 (germline): EGSTGY, YDSYTSSV. V was clipped by 4 bases and J by 3 bases; unmatched bases: 6. Here the CDR3 reads CATWDLSYYKKLF. In nucleotides, the CDR3 is TGTGCCACCTGGGACCTATCTTATTATAAGAAACTCTTT.

V usage is TRGV9 and J usage is TRGJ1 or TRGJ2. Germline V lookup: CDR1 GITISATS, CDR2 ISYDGTV (reference sequence). Losses at the gene ends were 0 bases for V and 6 bases for J; bases not matched to a gene: 8. This CDR3 has 14 residues. The CDR3 bases are TGTGCCTTGTGGGAGGTGCCAGCGGCTTATAAGAAACTCTTT. This encodes CALWEVPAAYKKLF.

Note on this clone: The same CDR3 is also encoded by other DNA sequences in this sample. V is TRGV5 and J is TRGJ1 or TRGJ2. The J gene was missing in TCRdb and was found by matching the end of the DNA to germline. From germline, CDR1 is VINAFY and CDR2 YDVSNSKD. The V and J ends lost 0 bases and 12 bases, in that order; junction bases with no gene match: 8. CDR3 size: 12 residues. CDR3 in amino acids: CATWDRPGGKLF. The CDR3 DNA reads as TGTGCCACCTGGGACAGGCCGGGAGGGAAACTCTTT.

This chain uses TRGV9 with TRGJ1 or TRGJ2. From germline, CDR1 is GITISATS and CDR2 ISYDGTV (reference sequence). The J segment lost 7 bases and the V segment lost 0 bases, leaving 9 bases of the junction unmatched. The CDR3 runs 14 residues. The CDR3 is CALWEVPEGYKKLF. CDR3 DNA sequence: TGTGCCTTGTGGGAGGTGCCGGAGGGGTATAAGAAACTCTTT.

With regard to this clone: This may be a read error: a much more frequent sequence differs by one nucleotide. V gene TRGV5 combines with J gene TRGJ1 or TRGJ2. TCRdb is silent on the J gene; assignment here came from matching the DNA to germline. Trimming cost V 0 bases and J 4 bases; bases outside gene matches: 3. Per the germline V gene, CDR1 is VINAFY and CDR2 is YDVSNSKD. CDR3 length equals 13 residues. CDR3 protein: CATWDRKYYKKLF. The CDR3 DNA is TGTGCCACCTGGGACAGGAAATATTATAAGAAACTCTTT.

This clone has just a few counts. The chain is built from TRGV9 and TRGJ1 or TRGJ2. This CDR3 spans 11 amino acids. The trim removed 4 bases at V and 9 bases at J, leaving 6 bases unmatched. Germline V lookup: CDR1 GITISATS, CDR2 ISYDGTV (reference sequence). The CDR3 bases are TGTGCCTTGTGGGACGGACTTAAGAAACTCTTT. As protein: CALWDGLKKLF.

The J gene went uncalled, whereas the V gene is TRGV5. The CDR3 has 15 residues. Germline assignment: CDR1 VINAFY and CDR2 YDVSNSKD. The CDR3 sequence is CATWDRHRNYYKKLF. In nucleotides, the CDR3 is TGTGCCACCTGGGACAGGCATCGCAATTATTATAAGAAACTATTT.

The rearrangement joins TRGV4 to TRGJP2. The J gene comes from matching the DNA to germline here; TCRdb lacks it. Germline V gives CDR1 EGSTGY, CDR2 YDSYTSSV. V lost 0 bases, J lost 3 bases, and 7 bases stayed unmatched. The CDR3 consists of 16 residues. The CDR3 sequence is CATWDGPLGSDWIKTF. The CDR3 DNA sequence: TGTGCCACCTGGGATGGGCCTTTGGGTAGTGATTGGATCAAGACGTTT.